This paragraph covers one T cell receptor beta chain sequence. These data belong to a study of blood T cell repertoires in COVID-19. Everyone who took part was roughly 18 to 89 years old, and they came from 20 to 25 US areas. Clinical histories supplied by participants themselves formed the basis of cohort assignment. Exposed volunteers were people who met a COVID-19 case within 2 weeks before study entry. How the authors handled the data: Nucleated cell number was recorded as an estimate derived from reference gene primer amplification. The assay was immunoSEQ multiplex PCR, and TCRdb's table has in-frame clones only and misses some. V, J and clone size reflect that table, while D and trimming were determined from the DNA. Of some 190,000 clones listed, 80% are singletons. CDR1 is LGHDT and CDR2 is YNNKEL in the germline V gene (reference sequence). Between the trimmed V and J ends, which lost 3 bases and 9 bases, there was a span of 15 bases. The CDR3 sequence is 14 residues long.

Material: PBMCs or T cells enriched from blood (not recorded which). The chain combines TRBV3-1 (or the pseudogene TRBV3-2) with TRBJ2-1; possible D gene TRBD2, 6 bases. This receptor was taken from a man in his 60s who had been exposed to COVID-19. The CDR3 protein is CASSQDYSPGEQFF. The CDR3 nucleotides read TGTGCCAGCAGCCAGGACTACTCCCCGGGTGAGCAGTTCTTC.